This is a list of T cell receptor beta chains from one sample in a study of blood T cells in healthy people across ages. TCRdb recomputed calls from the 5' RACE reads with MiXCR, one row per CDR3 protein. The profile shows some 1.8 million distinct CDR3 sequences, around 42% of them singletons. The sample comprised blood. These receptors all come from a human donor in good health. Each CDR3 is given with its conserved first and last residue. A D gene is named only where the DNA matches it firmly. Clone size is not always given. Where it is, it says once, few, many or a class for expanded clones.

TGTGCCAGCAGCTTGGCTGAGACAGGGTTCTTCACTGAAGCTTTCTTT | CASSLAETGFFTEAFF | TRBV5-5 | TRBD1 | . | TRBJ1-1
TGCAGTGCTAGACGGCTGGACAGCGGATATAATGAAAAACTGTTTTTT | CSARRLDSGYNEKLFF | TRBV20-1 | . | few | TRBJ1-4
TGCAGTGCTAGAGATTACATGCAGGGTAGCAATCAGCCCCAGCATTTT | CSARDYMQGSNQPQHF | TRBV20-1 | . | few | TRBJ1-5
TGTGCCAGCAGCCTACAGTGGGAGACCCAGTACTTC | CASSLQWETQYF | TRBV5-6 | . | few | TRBJ2-5
TGTGCCAGCAGAGGTTTCGGACAGGGTGGGACCTATGGCTACACCTTC | CASRGFGQGGTYGYTF | TRBV27 | TRBD1 | . | TRBJ1-2
TGCAGCGTTATCGGTGTAAGGACAGAGTTGGTGGGCAATGAGCAGTTCTTC | CSVIGVRTELVGNEQFF | TRBV29-1 | . | many | TRBJ2-1
TGTGCCAGCAGTCGGGGGTTTAGCGAGCAGTACTTC | CASSRGFSEQYF | TRBV27 | . | few | TRBJ2-7
TGTGCCAGCAGCTTACAATCGGGGGCGGGGACTGAAGCTTTCTTT | CASSLQSGAGTEAFF | TRBV7-3 | . | . | TRBJ1-1
TGTGCCCCCAAAGAGACCCAGTACTTC | CAPKETQYF | TRBV12-3/TRBV12-4 | . | . | TRBJ2-5
TGTGCCAGCACCGAACGATTACAGGGAAACTATGGCTACACCTTC | CASTERLQGNYGYTF | TRBV12-3/TRBV12-4 | . | . | TRBJ1-2
TGCGCCAGCAGCCAAGTGTCGACGGACAGGGAAACCTCCGAGCAGTACTTC | CASSQVSTDRETSEQYF | TRBV4-3 | TRBD1 | . | TRBJ2-7
TGTGCCAGCAGCTACCACTCGGGACAGGGGGATGGCTACACCTTC | CASSYHSGQGDGYTF | TRBV7-2 | TRBD1 | few | TRBJ1-2
TGCAGTGCTCGGACAGGGCAAAATCAGCCCCAGCATTTT | CSARTGQNQPQHF | TRBV20-1 | TRBD1 | few | TRBJ1-5
TGTGCCATCAGTTGGGGTGGAGAGACCCAGTACTTC | CAISWGGETQYF | TRBV10-3 | . | few | TRBJ2-5
TGTGCCAAACTAGGACAGGGACGGACTAGCGGGGCCTCGTCCACAGATACGCAGTATTTT | CAKLGQGRTSGASSTDTQYF | TRBV6-8 | TRBD2 | few | TRBJ2-3
TGTGCCAGCAGCTCAGCGGGAATACAAGAGACCCAGTACTTC | CASSSAGIQETQYF | TRBV5-4 | TRBD2 | . | TRBJ2-5
TGTGCCAGCAGCTCCAAAACAGGGGCTCAGACCCAGTACTTC | CASSSKTGAQTQYF | TRBV7-2 | TRBD1 | . | TRBJ2-5
TGTGCCAGCAGTGAATGGAACCTCAGTAGTGAAAAACTGTTTTTT | CASSEWNLSSEKLFF | TRBV2 | . | . | TRBJ1-4